This T cell receptor beta chain was profiled in a study of shared clonotypes between healthy human individuals. The method was immunoSEQ multiplex PCR; TCRdb's version includes in-frame clones alone and lacks a portion of them. The repertoire holds 2,500,000 or so clones, with 80% to 95% as singletons. Study results and caveats: Clonotype sharing across donors was expected to vary with sequencing depth.

Worth noting for this clone: Its antigen is unidentified.

Sequencing input: naive CD4+ T cells from PBMCs. Described subset: CD45RA+ positively selected. The clonotype comes from a man younger than 35 in good health. Some clones in this sample may be carry-over from other donors' samples.

The CDR3 loop is CSAPGLSYNEQFF. CDR3 nucleotide sequence: TGCAGCGCCCCGGGGCTATCCTACAATGAGCAGTTCTTC. This chain connects TRBV29-1 to TRBJ2-1; either TRBD1 or TRBD2 may supply D (5 bases each). V lost 7 bases and J lost 1, with 11 bases in between. The CDR3 runs to 13 residues. Germline V gene sequence: CDR1 SQVTM, CDR2 ANQGSEA.